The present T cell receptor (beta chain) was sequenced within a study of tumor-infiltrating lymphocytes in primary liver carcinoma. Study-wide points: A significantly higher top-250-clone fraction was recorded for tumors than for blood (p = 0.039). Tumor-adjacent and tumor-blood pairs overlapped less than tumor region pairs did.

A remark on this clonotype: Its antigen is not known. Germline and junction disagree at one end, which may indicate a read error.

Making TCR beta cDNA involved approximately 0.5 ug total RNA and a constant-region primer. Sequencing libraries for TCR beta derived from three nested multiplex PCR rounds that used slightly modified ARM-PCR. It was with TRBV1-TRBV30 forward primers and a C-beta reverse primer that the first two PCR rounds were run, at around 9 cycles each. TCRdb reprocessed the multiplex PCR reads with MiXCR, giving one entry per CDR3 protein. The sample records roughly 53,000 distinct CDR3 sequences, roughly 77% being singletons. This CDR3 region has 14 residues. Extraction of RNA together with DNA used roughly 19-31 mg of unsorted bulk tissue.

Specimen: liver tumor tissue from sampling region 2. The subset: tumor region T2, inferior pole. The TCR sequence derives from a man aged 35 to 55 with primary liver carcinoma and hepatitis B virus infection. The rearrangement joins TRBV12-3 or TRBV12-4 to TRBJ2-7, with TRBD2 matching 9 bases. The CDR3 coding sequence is TGTGCCAGCAGTTTTAGCGGGAGCTCCTACGAGCGGTATTTC. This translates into CASSFSGSSYERYF.